This TCR beta chain was captured by sequencing in a study of cytomegalovirus exposure and HLA in healthy donors. Study-level findings and limits: In an earlier analysis, most TCR beta V segments were productive about 87% or about 30% of the time.

Primers for the PCR totalled 60 Vbeta and 13 Jbeta. The protocol was immunoSEQ multiplex PCR, while the TCRdb copy is restricted to in-frame clones and leaves out a portion. This sample carries roughly 180,000 clones, approximately 80% of them seen once, and the ten largest clones take roughly 3%. Concerning this clone: Its antigen is unidentified. The sample has other DNA sequences that encode this CDR3 too.

The sample consisted of PBMCs. The sequence derives from a female donor in good health and CMV-seronegative.

The CDR3 coding sequence is TGTGCCAGCAGCTTAGATCTGGGGGGGCTAAGGAATTCACCCCTCCACTTT. Encoded protein: CASSLDLGGLRNSPLHF. The genes are TRBV11-3 and TRBJ1-6; possibly TRBD1 for D (6 bases). Trimming cost V 0 bases and J 7 bases, with 16 bases left between them. Germline CDR1 is SGHNT and CDR2 is YENEEA. The length of the CDR3 is 17 residues.